The sequence of this T cell receptor beta chain was determined in a study of tumor-infiltrating lymphocytes in primary liver carcinoma. Trimming removed 5 bases at V and 2 bases at J, with 9 bases between. The CDR3 contains 14 residues. Looked up from germline, CDR1 is LNHDA and CDR2 is SQIVND (reference sequence). Notes on this clonotype: Its antigen is unidentified.

Germline DNA was also extracted, with blood RNA taken from unsorted whole blood. Study-wide results and caveats: Because the samples were bulk unsorted, the study did not compare CD4+ and CD8+ repertoires. Reduced overlap was seen in tumor-adjacent and tumor-blood pairs versus tumor region pairs.

Reverse transcription of approximately 500 ng total RNA with a constant-region primer produced TCR beta cDNA. What produced the TCR beta libraries was three nested multiplex PCR rounds using slightly modified ARM-PCR. TRBV1-TRBV30 forward primers paired with a C-beta reverse primer drove the first two PCR rounds, 10 cycles each. TCRdb re-called the multiplex PCR reads with MiXCR, one entry per CDR3 protein. Seen here are some 190,000 distinct CDR3 sequences, about 60% observed once, and the top ten hold around 68%. This receptor was identified in a middle-aged man with primary liver carcinoma and hepatitis B virus infection. Sequenced: peripheral blood. The chain carries TRBV19 and TRBJ2-2; D gene ambiguous. DNA of the CDR3: TGTGCCAGTAGTGCTCTTTCTAACACCGGGGAGCTGTTTTTT. Residues: CASSALSNTGELFF.